Below are 23 T cell receptor beta chains sequenced from a single sample in a study of blood T cell repertoires in COVID-19. The protocol was immunoSEQ multiplex PCR, while the TCRdb copy is restricted to in-frame clones and leaves out a portion. Of 91,000 or so clones in the sample, 85% to 90% were seen once. The sequenced sample was peripheral blood. The receptors were gathered from a human donor in a cohort sampled during active COVID-19.

This chain connects TRBV5-6 to TRBJ2-1; a possible D gene is TRBD2 (5 bases). The CDR3 covers 13 residues. The V gene's germline CDR1 is SGHDT and CDR2 YYEEEE. Trimming shortened V by 3 bases and J by 6 bases, and 10 bases separated the two germline ends. CDR3 residues: CASSSTSSNEQFF. Here the CDR3 DNA reads TGTGCCAGCAGCTCCACTAGTTCCAATGAGCAGTTCTTC.

The rearrangement links TRBV3-1 (or the pseudogene TRBV3-2) to TRBJ2-5, with 9 positions matching TRBD2. This CDR3 comprises 15 residues. V shed 6 bases, J shed 7 bases, and the junction held 12 bases outside the gene matches. The germline V gene encodes CDR1 LGHDT and CDR2 YNNKEL (reference sequence). CDR3 in DNA: TGTGCCAGCAGAGGCTCCGCGGGGGGGCCCGGGACCCAGTACTTC. Its translation: CASRGSAGGPGTQYF.

This chain links TRBV6-9 with TRBJ2-3, with TRBD2 identical over 10 bases. V dropped 5 bases and J dropped 5; count of bases not matched to a gene: 13. In germline, CDR1 is MNHGY, CDR2 SVAAGI. The CDR3 extends over 17 amino acids. The CDR3 DNA reads as TGTGCCAGCAGTACTTATCGTCTAGCGGGAGTGGGAGATACGCAGTATTTT. Translated: CASSTYRLAGVGDTQYF.

This clone was recorded a few times. This chain uses TRBV15 with TRBJ2-5; D remains ambiguous. The length of the CDR3 is 14 residues. With 1 base removed from V and 2 bases from J, the gap between germline ends came to 8 bases. Germline V CDR1 and CDR2: LNHNV, YYDKDF (reference sequence). The CDR3 region is CATSRGQSQETQYF. The CDR3 DNA sequence: TGTGCCACCAGCAGAGGTCAGTCACAAGAGACCCAGTACTTC.

This clone was observed once. This chain links TRBV27 with TRBJ2-7, with 10 bases that match TRBD1. The trim removed 8 bases at V and 5 bases at J, leaving 9 bases unmatched. Looked up from germline, CDR1 is MNHEY and CDR2 is SMNVEV (reference sequence). The CDR3 length is 14 residues. Here the CDR3 DNA reads TGTGCCAGCTATAGGGACAGGGGAGCCCACGAGCAGTACTTC. Translated, it gives CASYRDRGAHEQYF.

The chain joins TRBV11-2 to TRBJ2-7; D perhaps matches TRBD2 (6 bases). Trimming shortened V by 2 bases and J by 3 bases, and 14 bases separated the two germline ends. The CDR3 contains 15 residues. Germline CDR1 and CDR2: SGHAT and FQNNGV. The CDR3 DNA sequence: TGTGCCAGCAGCTTAACGGACTACCCGCTCTACGAGCAGTACTTC. Its protein is CASSLTDYPLYEQYF.

The chain carries TRBV6-2 or TRBV6-3 and TRBJ2-1, with 7 bases identical to TRBD2. The CDR3 runs 14 residues. The germline V gene has CDR1 MNHEY and CDR2 SVGEGT. Trimming cost V 6 bases and J 3 bases; bases outside gene matches: 5. This chain's CDR3 is CASSPRGDYNEQFF. The CDR3, as DNA: TGTGCCAGCAGCCCACGGGGGGACTACAATGAGCAGTTCTTC.

V and J are TRBV9 and TRBJ1-3, with D unresolved. The germline V gene has CDR1 SGDLS and CDR2 YYNGEE. V shed 3 bases and J shed 7 bases, with 20 bases lying between them. CDR3 size: 16 residues. CDR3 nucleotides: TGTGCCAGCAGCGGCGGGGAGTCCCTATTCGGGAACACCATATATTTT. This codes for CASSGGESLFGNTIYF. Looking up the rest from reference TRBV9 and TRBJ1-3 gives the full variable domain: DSGVTQTPKHLITATGQRVTLRCSPRSGDLSVYWYQQSLDQGLQFLIQYYNGEERAKGNILERFSAQQFPDLHSELNLSSLELGDSALYFCASSGGESLFGNTIYFGEGSWLTVV.

The chain links TRBV30 to TRBJ2-7, with 12 bases fitting TRBD1. Germline CDR1 is GTSNPN and CDR2 is SVGIG (reference sequence). The CDR3 is made up of 13 amino acids. Trimming cost V 4 bases and J 7 bases; bases outside gene matches: 5. The CDR3 DNA is TGTGCCTGGACGGGACAGGGGGCTCAAGAGCAGTACTTC. Its translation is CAWTGQGAQEQYF. The variable domain in full, completed from reference TRBV30 and TRBJ2-7, reads SQTIHQWPATLVQPVGSPLSLECTVEGTSNPNLYWYRQAAGRGLQLLFYSVGIGQISSEVPQNLSASRPQDRQFILSSKKLLLSDSGFYLCAWTGQGAQEQYFGPGTRLTVT.

The chain joins TRBV10-3 to TRBJ2-7, with a weak D call TRBD1 (6 bases). CDR1 ENHRY and CDR2 SYGVKD come from the germline V gene. The length of the CDR3 is 13 residues. The V and J ends lost 3 bases and 3 bases respectively, with 9 bases between them. This CDR3 reads CAISDGQSYEQYF. The CDR3 nucleotides are TGTGCCATCAGTGACGGACAGAGCTACGAGCAGTACTTC.

The rearrangement uses TRBV6-5 and TRBJ1-2; a possible D gene is TRBD1 (5 bases). The germline gives CDR1 MNHEY, CDR2 SVGAGI. Trimming left V 5 bases short and J 2 bases short, with 9 bases between. This CDR3 spans 13 amino acids. The CDR3 spells CASSRAGNYGYTF. Written as DNA, the CDR3 is TGTGCCAGCAGTCGCGCAGGGAACTATGGCTACACCTTC.

V gene TRBV13 combines with J gene TRBJ2-5, with a possible D match to TRBD1 (6 bases). In germline, CDR1 is PRHDT, CDR2 FYEKMQ (reference sequence). Deletions cut 4 bases from V and 2 bases from J, with 8 bases between. This CDR3 is built from 13 residues. The CDR3 DNA follows: TGTGCCAGCAGCTCGGACAGACAAGAGACCCAGTACTTC. Encoded protein: CASSSDRQETQYF. Combining the CDR3 with reference TRBV13 and TRBJ2-5 gives the whole variable domain AAGVIQSPRHLIKEKRETATLKCYPIPRHDTVYWYQQGPGQDPQFLISFYEKMQSDKGSIPDRFSAQQFSDYHSELNMSSLELGDSALYFCASSSDRQETQYFGPGTRLLVL.

The gene calls are TRBV7-2 and TRBJ2-1; D may be TRBD2 (6 bases). CDR1 and CDR2 from the germline V gene are SGHTA and FQGNSA. CDR3 length: 15 amino acids. V lost 5 bases and J lost 1, with 12 bases in between. DNA of the CDR3: TGTGCCAGCAGCACCGGGAGTCCTTCCTACAATGAGCAGTTCTTC. Its protein is CASSTGSPSYNEQFF.

This clone was found a few times. V and J are TRBV7-8 and TRBJ2-7, with 11 bases identical to TRBD2. The CDR3 totals 23 residues. V gave up 5 bases and J gave up 3 bases; unmatched junction bases: 30. CDR1 is SGHVS, CDR2 FQNEAQ, per germline. The CDR3, as DNA: TGTGCCAGCAGCCCGGCCGGGCACGGGATACCTCACCAACGACTAGCGGGAAGCTACGAGCAGTACTTC. This codes for CASSPAGHGIPHQRLAGSYEQYF.

This rearrangement joins TRBV7-8 to TRBJ2-6; 7 bases align to TRBD1. Losses at the gene ends were 5 bases for V and 1 base for J; bases not matched to a gene: 11. CDR3 size: 18 residues. Germline CDR1 is SGHVS and CDR2 is FQNEAQ. The CDR3 is CASSTHRLQGSGANVLTF. DNA of the CDR3: TGTGCCAGCAGCACGCACCGCTTACAGGGGTCTGGGGCCAACGTCCTGACTTTC.

The chain couples TRBV3-1 (or the pseudogene TRBV3-2) to TRBJ2-1, with D unresolved. The CDR3 is made up of 14 amino acids. Germline loops: CDR1 LGHDT, CDR2 YNNKEL (reference sequence). Between the trimmed V and J ends, which lost 2 bases and 5 bases, there was a span of 10 bases. The CDR3 sequence: CASSQTFTNNEQFF. CDR3 DNA sequence: TGTGCCAGCAGCCAAACGTTTACAAACAATGAGCAGTTCTTC.

The chain is built from TRBV2 and TRBJ1-5; 8 bases line up with TRBD1. Germline CDR1 reads SNHLY; CDR2 reads FYNNEI. The junction had 5 bases not matched to a gene; V was cut back by 4 bases and J by 3 bases. The CDR3 extends over 15 amino acids. The CDR3: CASSGGQGDNQPQHF. In DNA form, the CDR3 reads TGTGCCAGCAGTGGAGGACAGGGAGACAATCAGCCCCAGCATTTT.

The gene calls are TRBV7-2 and TRBJ1-2; D is undetermined. Germline CDR1 is SGHTA and CDR2 is FQGNSA. The germline V and J ends were trimmed by 4 bases and 8 bases, with 17 bases remaining between them. This CDR3 has 14 amino acids. The CDR3 protein is CASSSLLIGGGYTF. The DNA for the CDR3 is TGTGCCAGCAGCTCCCTCTTGATAGGCGGCGGCTACACCTTC.

This clone was recorded only once. The chain uses TRBV3-1 (or the pseudogene TRBV3-2) and TRBJ2-1; 7 positions agree with TRBD1. The CDR3 is 14 residues long. The V segment lost 6 bases and the J segment 4 bases; nucleotides outside the gene matches: 6. Germline CDR1 reads LGHDT; CDR2 reads YNNKEL (reference sequence). DNA of the CDR3: TGTGCCAGCAGGACCCGGACAGGTTACAATGAGCAGTTCTTC. Its translation: CASRTRTGYNEQFF.

The rearrangement links TRBV1 to TRBJ1-5; TRBD1 reflects the table's D call only, with no check against the DNA. TRBV1 is tagged as a pseudogene. This CDR3 comprises 17 residues. For the CDR3, the DNA is TGCACCAGCAGCCATCTTCGACAGGTAAGAGGGAATCAGCCCCAGCATTTT. It encodes CTSSHLRQVRGNQPQHF.

This clone was observed once. This chain joins TRBV25-1 and TRBJ2-7; tentative D call: TRBD1 (5 bases). Germline assignment: CDR1 MGHDK and CDR2 SYGVNS. This CDR3 is built from 13 residues. The V gene lost 3 bases and the J gene lost 7 bases, with 13 bases spanning the gap. CDR3 in amino acids: CASSETELREQYF. CDR3 nucleotide sequence: TGTGCCAGCAGTGAGACAGAATTACGTGAGCAGTACTTC.

The rearrangement joins TRBV5-4 to TRBJ1-2, with 7 bases identical to TRBD1. The ends lost 6 bases at V and 7 bases at J; junction bases unmatched: 15. CDR1 SGHNT and CDR2 YYREEE come from the germline V gene (reference sequence). The CDR3 is made up of 15 amino acids. The CDR3 nucleotides are TGTGCCAGCACCCAAGACAGGGTCTCTACTAGTGGCTACACCTTC. It specifies CASTQDRVSTSGYTF.

The chain combines TRBV18 with TRBJ1-5; TRBD1 matches 7 bases. CDR1 and CDR2 from the germline V gene are KGHSH and LQKENI. The CDR3 consists of 16 residues. V shed 3 bases and J 5 bases; nucleotides not matched to a gene: 10. The CDR3: CASSPPHDRAYQPQHF. The CDR3 DNA follows: TGTGCCAGCTCACCTCCCCACGACAGGGCATATCAGCCCCAGCATTTT.